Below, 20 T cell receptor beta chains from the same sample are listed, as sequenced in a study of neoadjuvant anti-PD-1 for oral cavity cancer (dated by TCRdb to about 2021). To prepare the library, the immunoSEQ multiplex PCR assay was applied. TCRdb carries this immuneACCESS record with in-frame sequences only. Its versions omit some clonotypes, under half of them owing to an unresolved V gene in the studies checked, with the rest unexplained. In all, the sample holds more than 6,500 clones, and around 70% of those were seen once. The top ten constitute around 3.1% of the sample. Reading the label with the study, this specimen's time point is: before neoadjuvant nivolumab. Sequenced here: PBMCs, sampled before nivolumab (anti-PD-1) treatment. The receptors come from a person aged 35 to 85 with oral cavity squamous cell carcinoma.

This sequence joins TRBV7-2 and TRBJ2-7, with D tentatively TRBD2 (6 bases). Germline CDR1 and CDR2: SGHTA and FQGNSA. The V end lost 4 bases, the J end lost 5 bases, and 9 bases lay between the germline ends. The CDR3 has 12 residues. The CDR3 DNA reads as TGTGCCAGCAGCTCAGCGGGTAACGAGCAGTACTTC. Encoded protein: CASSSAGNEQYF. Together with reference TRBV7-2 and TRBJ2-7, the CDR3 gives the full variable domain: GAGVSQSPSNKVTEKGKDVELRCDPISGHTALYWYRQSLGQGLEFLIYFQGNSAPDKSGLPSDRFSAERTGGSVSTLTIQRTQQEDSAVYLCASSSAGNEQYFGPGTRLTVT.

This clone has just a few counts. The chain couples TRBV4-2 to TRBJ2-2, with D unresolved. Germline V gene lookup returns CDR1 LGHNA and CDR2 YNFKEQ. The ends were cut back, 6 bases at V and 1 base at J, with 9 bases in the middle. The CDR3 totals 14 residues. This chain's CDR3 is CASSHTENTGELFF. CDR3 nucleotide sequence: TGTGCCAGCAGTCATACAGAGAACACCGGGGAGCTGTTTTTT.

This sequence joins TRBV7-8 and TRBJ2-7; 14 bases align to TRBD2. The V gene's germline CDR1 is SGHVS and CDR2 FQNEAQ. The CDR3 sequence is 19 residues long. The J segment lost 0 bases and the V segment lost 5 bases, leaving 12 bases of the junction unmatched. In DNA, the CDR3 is TGTGCCAGCAGCGGGGGAGGGACTAGCGGGGGTTACAGCTCCTACGAGCAGTACTTC. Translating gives CASSGGGTSGGYSSYEQYF.

This CDR3 reads CASSSQGARSYNEQFF. The CDR3 DNA reads as TGTGCCAGCAGCTCCCAGGGGGCGCGCTCCTACAATGAGCAGTTCTTC. This chain joins TRBV9 and TRBJ2-1; 8 positions agree with TRBD1. The length of the CDR3 is 16 residues. J gave up 0 bases and V 4 bases, and 6 bases lay outside the gene matches. The germline V gene encodes CDR1 SGDLS and CDR2 YYNGEE.

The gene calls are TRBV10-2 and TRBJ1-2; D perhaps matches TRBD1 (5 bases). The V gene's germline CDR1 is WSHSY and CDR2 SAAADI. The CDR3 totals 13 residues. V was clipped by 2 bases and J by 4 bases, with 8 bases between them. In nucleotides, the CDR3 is TGCGCCAGCAGTGAGGACAGAAGCTATGGCTACACCTTC. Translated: CASSEDRSYGYTF.

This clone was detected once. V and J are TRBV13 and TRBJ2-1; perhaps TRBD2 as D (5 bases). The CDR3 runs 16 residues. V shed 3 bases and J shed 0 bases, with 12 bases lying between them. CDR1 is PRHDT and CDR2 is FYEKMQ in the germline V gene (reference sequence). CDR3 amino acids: CASSFLGKGSYNEQFF. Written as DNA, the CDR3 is TGTGCCAGCAGCTTCCTCGGGAAGGGCTCCTACAATGAGCAGTTCTTC.

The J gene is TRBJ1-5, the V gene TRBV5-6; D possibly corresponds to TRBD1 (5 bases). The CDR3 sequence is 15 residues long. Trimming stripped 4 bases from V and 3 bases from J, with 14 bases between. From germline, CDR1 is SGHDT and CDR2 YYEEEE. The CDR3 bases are TGTGCCAGCAGCGGCGGGCCAGGGCCCAATCAGCCCCAGCATTTT. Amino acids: CASSGGPGPNQPQHF.

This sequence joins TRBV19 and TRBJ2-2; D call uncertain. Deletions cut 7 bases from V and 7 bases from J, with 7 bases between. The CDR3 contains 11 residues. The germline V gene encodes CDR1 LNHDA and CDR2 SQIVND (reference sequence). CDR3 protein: CASKAHGELFF. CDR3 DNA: TGTGCCAGTAAGGCGCACGGGGAGCTGTTTTTT.

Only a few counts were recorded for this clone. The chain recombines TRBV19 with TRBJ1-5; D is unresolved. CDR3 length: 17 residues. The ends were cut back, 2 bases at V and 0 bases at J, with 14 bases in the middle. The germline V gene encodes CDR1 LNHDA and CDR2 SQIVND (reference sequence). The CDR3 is CASSIQDRGYSNQPQHF. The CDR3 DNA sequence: TGTGCCAGTAGTATACAGGATCGCGGATATAGCAATCAGCCCCAGCATTTT. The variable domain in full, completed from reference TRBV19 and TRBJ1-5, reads DGGITQSPKYLFRKEGQNVTLSCEQNLNHDAMYWYRQDPGQGLRLIYYSQIVNDFQKGDIAEGYSVSREKKESFPLTVTSAQKNPTAFYLCASSIQDRGYSNQPQHFGDGTRLSIL.

CDR3 nucleotide sequence: TGTGCCAGCAGCTTAGTTCCCAGGGGGCGCGGGGAGCAGTACTTC. It yields the protein CASSLVPRGRGEQYF. The J gene is TRBJ2-7, the V gene TRBV7-8; 8 nucleotides align to TRBD1. The CDR3 has 15 residues. V lost 1 base, J lost 7 bases, and 9 bases stayed unmatched. CDR1 SGHVS and CDR2 FQNEAQ come from the germline V gene.

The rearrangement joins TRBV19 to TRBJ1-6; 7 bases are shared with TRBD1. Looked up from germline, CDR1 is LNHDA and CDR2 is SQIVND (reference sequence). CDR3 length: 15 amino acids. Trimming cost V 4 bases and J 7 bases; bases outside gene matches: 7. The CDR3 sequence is CASSTADRENSPLHF. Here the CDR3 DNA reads TGTGCCAGTAGTACCGCCGACAGGGAGAATTCACCCCTCCACTTT.

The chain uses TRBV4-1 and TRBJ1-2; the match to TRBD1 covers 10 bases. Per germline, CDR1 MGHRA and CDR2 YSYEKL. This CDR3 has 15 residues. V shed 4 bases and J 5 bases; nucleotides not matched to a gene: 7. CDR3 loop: CASSRDRGQQYGYTF. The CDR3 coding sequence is TGCGCCAGCAGCCGCGACAGGGGGCAGCAGTATGGCTACACCTTC.

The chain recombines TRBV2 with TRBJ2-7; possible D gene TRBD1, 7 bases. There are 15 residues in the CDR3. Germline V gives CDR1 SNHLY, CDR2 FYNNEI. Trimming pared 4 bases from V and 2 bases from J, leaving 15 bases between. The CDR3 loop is CASSAGDSVTYEQYF. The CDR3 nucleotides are TGTGCCAGCAGTGCGGGGGACAGTGTTACCTACGAGCAGTACTTC.

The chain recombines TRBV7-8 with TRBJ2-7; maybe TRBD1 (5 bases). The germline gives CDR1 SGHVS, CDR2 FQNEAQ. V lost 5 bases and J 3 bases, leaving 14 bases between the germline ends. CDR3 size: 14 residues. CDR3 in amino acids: CASSPRTRSYEQYF. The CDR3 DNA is TGTGCCAGCAGCCCACGGACAAGGAGCTACGAGCAGTACTTC.

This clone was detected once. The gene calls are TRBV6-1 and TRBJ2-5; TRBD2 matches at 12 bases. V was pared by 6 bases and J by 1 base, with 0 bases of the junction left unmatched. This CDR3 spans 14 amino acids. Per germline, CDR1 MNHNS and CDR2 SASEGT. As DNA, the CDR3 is TGTGCCAGCAGACTAGCGGGGGGCCAAGAGACCCAGTACTTC. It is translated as CASRLAGGQETQYF.

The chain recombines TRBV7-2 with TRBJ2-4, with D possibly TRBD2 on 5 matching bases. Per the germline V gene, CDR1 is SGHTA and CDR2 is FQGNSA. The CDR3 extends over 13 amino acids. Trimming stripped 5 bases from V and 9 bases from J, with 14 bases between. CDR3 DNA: TGTGCCAGCAGCGTCGGAAGTACTAGCATTCAGTACTTC. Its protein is CASSVGSTSIQYF. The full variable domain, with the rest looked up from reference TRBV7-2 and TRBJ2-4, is GAGVSQSPSNKVTEKGKDVELRCDPISGHTALYWYRQSLGQGLEFLIYFQGNSAPDKSGLPSDRFSAERTGGSVSTLTIQRTQQEDSAVYLCASSVGSTSIQYFGAGTRLSVL.

CDR3 coding DNA: TGTGCCAGCAGTGAAGTCCAGGGCACCACAGATACGCAGTATTTT. Its translation is CASSEVQGTTDTQYF. The chain has TRBV6-1 and TRBJ2-3; maybe TRBD1 (5 bases). The CDR3 covers 15 residues. The V and J ends lost 1 base and 2 bases respectively, with 10 bases between them. Germline CDR1 MNHNS, CDR2 SASEGT.

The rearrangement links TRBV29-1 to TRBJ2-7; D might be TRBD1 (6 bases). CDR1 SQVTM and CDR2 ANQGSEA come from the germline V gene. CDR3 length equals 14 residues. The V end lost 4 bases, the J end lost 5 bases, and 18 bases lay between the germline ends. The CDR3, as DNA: TGCAGCGTTGGCTGGGCGACAGGTATGCACGAGCAGTACTTC. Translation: CSVGWATGMHEQYF.

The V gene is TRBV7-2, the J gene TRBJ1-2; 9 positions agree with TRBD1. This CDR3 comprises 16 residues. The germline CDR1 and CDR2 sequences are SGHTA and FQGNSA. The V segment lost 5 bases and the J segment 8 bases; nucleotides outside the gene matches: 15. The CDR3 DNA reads TGTGCCAGCAGCCCACATAAGGGTACAGGGGGCTTGGGCTACACCTTC. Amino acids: CASSPHKGTGGLGYTF.

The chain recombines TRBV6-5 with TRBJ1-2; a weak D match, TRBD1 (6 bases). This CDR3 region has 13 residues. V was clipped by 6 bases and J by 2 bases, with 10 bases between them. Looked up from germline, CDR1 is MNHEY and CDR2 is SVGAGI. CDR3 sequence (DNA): TGTGCCAGCAGAAACGGGGGCAACTATGGCTACACCTTC. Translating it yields CASRNGGNYGYTF.